The clone carrying this T cell receptor (beta chain) showed up just a few times. The data stem from a study of identical twins. Deletions cut 0 bases from V and 0 bases from J, with 8 bases between. CDR3 length equals 15 residues. Germline V CDR1 and CDR2: SGHRS, YFSETQ. Template switching (which added a universal primer site) was used, and cDNA carried unique molecular identifiers. Each CDR3 protein gets one entry after TCRdb re-called the 5' RACE reads with MiXCR. Found here are 520,000 or so distinct CDR3 sequences, under 25% of them singletons; the top ten hold about 0.93%. Only healthy Caucasians were included as donors. This sample also belongs to another study, concerning T cells expressing NK-cell markers. This second study notes: Researchers got TCR beta repertoires out of sorted CD3+CD56+NKG2C+, CD3+CD56+NKG2C- and CD3+CD56-NKG2C+ T cells. Sorting of alpha-beta TCR T cells alone was achieved in several experiments with an anti-gamma-delta TCR antibody.

The sequenced sample consisted of CD4+ T cells sorted from blood. This chain links TRBV5-1 with TRBJ2-3; D gene ambiguous. The origin of this receptor is a woman younger than 35 in good health. CDR3 amino acids: CASSLALYSTDTQYF. The CDR3 DNA reads as TGCGCCAGCAGCTTGGCGCTCTACAGCACAGATACGCAGTATTTT.